Reported below is one T cell receptor (beta chain). The antigen it binds to is not known. Base quality data are lacking; no much larger clone is found one base away. This entry belongs to a study of blood T cell repertoires in COVID-19 (dated by TCRdb to 2019 to 2021). For the study in its entirety: The collaborator samples originated in the United States, Italy and Spain and spanned the acute and convalescent phases of COVID-19. The material from the prospective study consisted of cDNA or gDNA derived from T cells, B-cell-depleted T cells, or PBMCs. The dataset comprised deeply sampled blood TCRbeta repertoires from subjects exposed to, actively infected with, or recovered from COVID-19. The repertoires were made available in a free public database intended to serve as a resource for research on the immune response to SARS-CoV-2. The samples were drawn from two sources: the first 160 participants of the ongoing ImmuneRACE study, and 950 to 1,500 subjects contributed by 6 global collaborators. The sample metadata nearly always contained a de-identified subject ID, COVID-19 status, age in years and sex. HLA class I and class II types, where available, came from metadata supplied by the sample provider rather than from assay-based typing.

The collaborating institutions used their own protocols to collect whole blood in K2EDTA tubes. For TCRbeta analysis, collaborators shipped samples as frozen whole blood, isolated PBMCs, or DNA extracted from either of those sample types. Beyond this particular receptor, the publication reports: The amount of clinical and demographic metadata varied by source and participant and was provided uncurated.

TCRbeta CDR3 regions were amplified from genomic DNA by means of the immunoSEQ Assay, a bias-controlled multiplex PCR. Per the source publication's procedure: The number of nucleated cells in each sample was estimated from the amplification of reference gene primers within the assay. Sequence reads were collapsed and filtered to measure the absolute abundance of every unique TCRbeta CDR3 rearrangement. For each sample, productive Simpson clonality was calculated as the square root of Simpson's diversity index across productive rearrangements. As stored in TCRdb, this immuneACCESS dataset retains in-frame rearrangements with V and J assigned. A fraction of the clones does not appear; measured against another copy, unresolved V genes explain less than half of the discrepancy, and the remainder lacks a known reason. That table supplies the V and J calls and clone size; D and trimming were determined from the DNA. The sample table shows 150,000 to 200,000 clones, and approximately 87% are seen once. The top ten hold roughly 3.6% of the sample.

From the cysteine up to the phenylalanine, the CDR3 has a length of 16 residues. Just the 48-base CDR3 DNA is kept, in frame starting at base 1. V is clipped by 7 bases and J by 2 bases, and the sequence between their germline boundaries is 18 bases long. CDR1 and CDR2 are read off the germline V gene as MDHEN and SYDVKM. This receptor was identified in a man aged 18 to 29 with active or convalescent COVID-19. The sequenced sample was peripheral blood. Recombination connected TRBV28 to TRBJ2-1; the D region possibly corresponds to TRBD2 (6 bases align). The DNA sequence reads TGTGCCAGCACTCAAGCGGAGGGTCCTACCTACAATGAGCAGTTCTTC. Its translation reads: CASTQAEGPTYNEQFF.